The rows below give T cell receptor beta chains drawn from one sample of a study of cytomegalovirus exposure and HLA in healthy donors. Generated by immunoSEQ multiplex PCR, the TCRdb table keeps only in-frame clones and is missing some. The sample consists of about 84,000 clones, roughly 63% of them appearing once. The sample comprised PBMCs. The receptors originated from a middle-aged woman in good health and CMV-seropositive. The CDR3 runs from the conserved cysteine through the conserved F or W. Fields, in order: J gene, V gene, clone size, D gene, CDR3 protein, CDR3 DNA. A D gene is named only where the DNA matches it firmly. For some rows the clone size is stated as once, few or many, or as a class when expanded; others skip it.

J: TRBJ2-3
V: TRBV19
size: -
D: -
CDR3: CASSVASSWYFTDTQYF
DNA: TGTGCCAGTTCCGTAGCTTCCAGCTGGTATTTCACAGATACGCAGTATTTT

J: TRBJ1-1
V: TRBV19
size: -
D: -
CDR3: CASKRTGTAFF
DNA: TGTGCCAGCAAGCGAACGGGTACAGCTTTCTTT

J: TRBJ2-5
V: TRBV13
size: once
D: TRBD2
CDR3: CASRLAGGRETQYF
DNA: TGTGCCAGCAGACTAGCGGGAGGGCGGGAGACCCAGTACTTC

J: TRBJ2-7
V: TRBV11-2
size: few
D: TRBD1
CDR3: CASSPLGRGTGSIYEQYF
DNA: TGTGCCAGCAGCCCCTTAGGCCGGGGGACAGGGTCTATTTACGAGCAGTACTTC

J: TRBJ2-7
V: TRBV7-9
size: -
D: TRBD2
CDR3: CASSLRGRALAEQYF
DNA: TGTGCCAGCAGCTTACGAGGGAGGGCCCTTGCCGAGCAGTACTTC

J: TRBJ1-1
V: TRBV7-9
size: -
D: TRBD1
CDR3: CASSAQGGTEAFF
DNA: TGTGCCAGCAGCGCGCAGGGGGGAACTGAAGCTTTCTTT

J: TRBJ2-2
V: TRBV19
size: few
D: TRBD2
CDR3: CASSRGLLAGGLGTGELFF
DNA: TGTGCCAGTAGTAGAGGGTTGCTAGCGGGAGGGCTTGGCACCGGGGAGCTGTTTTTT

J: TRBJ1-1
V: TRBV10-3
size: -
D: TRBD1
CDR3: CAIRETGPEAFF
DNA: TGTGCCATCCGTGAGACAGGGCCTGAAGCTTTCTTT

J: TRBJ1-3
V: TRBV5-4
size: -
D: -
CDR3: CASSNYGNTIYF
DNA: TGTGCCAGCAGCAACTACGGAAACACCATATATTTT

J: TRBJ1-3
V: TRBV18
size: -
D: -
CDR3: CASSPTESSGNTIYF
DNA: TGTGCCAGCTCACCTACAGAGAGCTCTGGAAACACCATATATTTT

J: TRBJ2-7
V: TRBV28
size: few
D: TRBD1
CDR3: CASSSGTVYYEQYF
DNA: TGTGCCAGCAGTTCCGGGACAGTCTACTACGAGCAGTACTTC

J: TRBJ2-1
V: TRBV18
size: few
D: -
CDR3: CASSPPGYWEQFF
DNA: TGTGCCAGCTCACCCCCAGGGTATTGGGAGCAGTTCTTC

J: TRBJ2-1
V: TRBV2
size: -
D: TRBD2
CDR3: CASSVTSGRALANNEQFF
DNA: TGTGCCAGCAGTGTGACTAGCGGGAGGGCCCTCGCCAACAATGAGCAGTTCTTC

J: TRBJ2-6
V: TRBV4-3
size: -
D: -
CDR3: CASSQETGSGANVLTF
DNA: TGCGCCAGCAGCCAAGAAACAGGGTCTGGGGCCAACGTCCTGACTTTC

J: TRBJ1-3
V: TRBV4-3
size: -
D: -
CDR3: CASSQEYTQILNTIYF
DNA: TGCGCCAGCAGCCAAGAGTATACACAGATACTAAACACCATATATTTT

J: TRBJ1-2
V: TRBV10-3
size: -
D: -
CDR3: CAIRGVGGHGYTF
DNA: TGTGCCATCAGAGGAGTGGGGGGGCATGGCTACACCTTC

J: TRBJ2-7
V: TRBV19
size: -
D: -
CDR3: CASSPGLGGQYF
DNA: TGTGCCAGTAGTCCAGGACTAGGGGGGCAGTACTTC

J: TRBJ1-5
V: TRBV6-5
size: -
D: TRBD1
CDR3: CASTSTGGGNQPQHF
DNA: TGTGCCAGCACCTCGACAGGGGGTGGGAATCAGCCCCAGCATTTT

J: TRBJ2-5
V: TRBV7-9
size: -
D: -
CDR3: CASSLVGGETQYF
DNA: TGTGCCAGCAGCTTAGTAGGCGGAGAGACCCAGTACTTC

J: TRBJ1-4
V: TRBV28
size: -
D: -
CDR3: CASSFWGQSGTNEKLFF
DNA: TGTGCCAGCAGTTTCTGGGGGCAGTCCGGGACTAATGAAAAACTGTTTTTT

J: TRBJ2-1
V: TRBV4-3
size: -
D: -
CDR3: CASSLGETSYNEQFF
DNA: TGCGCCAGCAGCCTAGGTGAGACTAGTTACAATGAGCAGTTCTTC

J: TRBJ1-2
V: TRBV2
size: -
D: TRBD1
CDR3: CASRSQTGGEDGYTF
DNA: TGTGCCAGCAGGTCTCAGACAGGGGGTGAGGATGGCTACACCTTC

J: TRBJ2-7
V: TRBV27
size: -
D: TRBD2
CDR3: CASSYTSGPTYEQYF
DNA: TGTGCCAGCAGTTACACTAGCGGGCCAACCTACGAGCAGTACTTC

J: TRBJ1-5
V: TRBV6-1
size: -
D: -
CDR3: CASSFYRSNQPQHF
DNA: TGTGCCAGCAGTTTCTACAGATCCAATCAGCCCCAGCATTTT

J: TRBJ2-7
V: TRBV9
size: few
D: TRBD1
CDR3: CASSAPGQGRSEQYF
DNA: TGTGCCAGCAGCGCTCCGGGACAGGGTCGGAGCGAGCAGTACTTC

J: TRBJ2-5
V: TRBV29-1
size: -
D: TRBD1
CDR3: CSVGQGETQYF
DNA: TGCAGCGTTGGACAGGGGGAGACCCAGTACTTC

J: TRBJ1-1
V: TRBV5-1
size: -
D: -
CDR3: CASSLESLSRMAFF
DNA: TGCGCCAGCAGCTTGGAGTCGCTGTCGCGGATGGCTTTCTTT

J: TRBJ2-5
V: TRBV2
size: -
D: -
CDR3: CASRGDSRLAEQYF
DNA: TGTGCCAGCAGGGGGGACTCCCGCCTTGCGGAGCAGTACTTC

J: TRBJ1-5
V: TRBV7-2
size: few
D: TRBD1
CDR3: CASSPQGTGGQPQHF
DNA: TGTGCCAGCAGTCCACAGGGGACAGGGGGTCAGCCCCAGCATTTT

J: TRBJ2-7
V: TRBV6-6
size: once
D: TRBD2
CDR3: CASSSGLAGVNEQYF
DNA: TGTGCCAGCAGCTCGGGACTAGCGGGGGTGAACGAGCAGTACTTC

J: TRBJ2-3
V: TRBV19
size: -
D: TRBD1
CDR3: CASSTFTGGNTQYF
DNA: TGTGCCAGTAGTACCTTTACAGGGGGGAATACGCAGTATTTT

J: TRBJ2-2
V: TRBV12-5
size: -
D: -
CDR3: CASGLAHGELFF
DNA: TGTGCTAGTGGTTTGGCCCACGGGGAGCTGTTTTTT

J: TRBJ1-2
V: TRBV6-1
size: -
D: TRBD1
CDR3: CASSARQGLGGANYGYTF
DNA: TGTGCCAGCAGTGCGAGACAGGGACTCGGGGGGGCTAACTATGGCTACACCTTC

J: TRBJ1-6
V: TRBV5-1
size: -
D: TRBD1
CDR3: CASSRDPTGAGNSPLHF
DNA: TGCGCCAGCAGCCGGGACCCGACAGGGGCCGGTAATTCACCCCTCCACTTT

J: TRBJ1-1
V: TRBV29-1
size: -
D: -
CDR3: CSASTEAFF
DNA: TGCAGCGCTTCCACTGAAGCTTTCTTT

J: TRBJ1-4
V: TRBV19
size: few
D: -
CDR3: CASRFGGTNEKLFF
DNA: TGTGCCAGTAGATTCGGAGGGACCAATGAAAAACTGTTTTTT

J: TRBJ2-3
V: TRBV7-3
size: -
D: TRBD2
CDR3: CASSPGTSGIPSPDTQYF
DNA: TGTGCCAGCAGCCCTGGGACTAGCGGGATACCTAGCCCAGATACGCAGTATTTT

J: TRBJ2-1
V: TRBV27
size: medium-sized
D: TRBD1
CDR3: CASRPGQAMNEQFF
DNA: TGTGCCAGCAGGCCGGGACAGGCGATGAATGAGCAGTTCTTC